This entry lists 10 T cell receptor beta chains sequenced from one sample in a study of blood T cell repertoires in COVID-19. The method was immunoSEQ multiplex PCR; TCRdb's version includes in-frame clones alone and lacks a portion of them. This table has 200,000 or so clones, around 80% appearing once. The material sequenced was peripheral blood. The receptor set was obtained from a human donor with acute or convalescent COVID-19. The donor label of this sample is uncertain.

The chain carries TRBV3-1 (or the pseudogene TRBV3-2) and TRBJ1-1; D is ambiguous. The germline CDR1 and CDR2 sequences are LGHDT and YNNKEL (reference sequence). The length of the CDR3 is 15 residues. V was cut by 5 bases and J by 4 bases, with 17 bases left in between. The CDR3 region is CASSSLRGISTEAFF. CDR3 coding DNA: TGTGCCAGCAGCTCCCTTAGAGGGATCTCCACTGAAGCTTTCTTT.

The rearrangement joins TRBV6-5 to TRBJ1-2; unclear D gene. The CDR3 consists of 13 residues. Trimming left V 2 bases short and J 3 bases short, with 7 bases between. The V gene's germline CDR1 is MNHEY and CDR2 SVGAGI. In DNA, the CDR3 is TGTGCCAGCAGTTACAAGGAGGACTATGGCTACACCTTC. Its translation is CASSYKEDYGYTF.

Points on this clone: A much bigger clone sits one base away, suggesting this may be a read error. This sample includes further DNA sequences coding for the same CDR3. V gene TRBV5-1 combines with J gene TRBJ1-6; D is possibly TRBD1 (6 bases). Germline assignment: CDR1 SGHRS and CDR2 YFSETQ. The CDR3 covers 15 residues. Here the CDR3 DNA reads TGTGCCAGCAGCTTGGAGGGCAGGGGTAATTCACCCCTCCACTTT. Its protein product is CASSLEGRGNSPLHF.

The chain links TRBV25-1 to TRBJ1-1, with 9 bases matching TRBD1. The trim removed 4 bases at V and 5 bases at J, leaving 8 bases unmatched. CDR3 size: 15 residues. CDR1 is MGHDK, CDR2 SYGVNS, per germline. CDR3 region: CASSGGGTGKTEAFF. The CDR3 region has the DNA TGTGCCAGCAGTGGGGGCGGGACAGGGAAAACTGAAGCTTTCTTT.

CDR3 nucleotides: TGTGCCAGCAGTCCCTTCCCGGGACATGAAGCTTTCTTT. Its translation is CASSPFPGHEAFF. J is TRBJ1-1 and V is TRBV2, with a tentative D call TRBD1 (6 bases). In germline, CDR1 is SNHLY, CDR2 FYNNEI. Trimming took off 5 bases at V and 7 bases at J, with 14 bases between the two ends. The CDR3 consists of 13 residues.

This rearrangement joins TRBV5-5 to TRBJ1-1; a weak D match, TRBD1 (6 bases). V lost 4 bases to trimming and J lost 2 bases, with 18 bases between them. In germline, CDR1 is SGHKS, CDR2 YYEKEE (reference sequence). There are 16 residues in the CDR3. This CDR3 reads CASSPVQGKRNTEAFF. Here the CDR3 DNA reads TGTGCCAGCAGCCCTGTACAGGGTAAGAGAAACACTGAAGCTTTCTTT.

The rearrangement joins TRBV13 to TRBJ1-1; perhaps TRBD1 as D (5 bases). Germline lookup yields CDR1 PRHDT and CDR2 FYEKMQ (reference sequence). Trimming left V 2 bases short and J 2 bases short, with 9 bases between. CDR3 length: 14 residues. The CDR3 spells CASSLRGSNTEAFF. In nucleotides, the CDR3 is TGTGCCAGCAGCTTAAGGGGCAGTAACACTGAAGCTTTCTTT.

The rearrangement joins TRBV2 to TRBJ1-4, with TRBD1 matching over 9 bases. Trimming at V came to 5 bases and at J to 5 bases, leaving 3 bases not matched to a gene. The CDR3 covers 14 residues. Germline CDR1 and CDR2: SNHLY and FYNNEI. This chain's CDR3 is CASSLDRGNEKLFF. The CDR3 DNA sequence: TGTGCCAGCAGTCTAGACAGGGGGAATGAAAAACTGTTTTTT.

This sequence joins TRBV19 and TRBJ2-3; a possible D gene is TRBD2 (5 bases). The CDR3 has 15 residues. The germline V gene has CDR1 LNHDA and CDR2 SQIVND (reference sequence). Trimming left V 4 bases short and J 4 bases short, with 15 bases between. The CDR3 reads CASSRTQLGADTQYF. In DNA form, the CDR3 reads TGTGCCAGTAGTAGGACTCAACTTGGGGCAGATACGCAGTATTTT.

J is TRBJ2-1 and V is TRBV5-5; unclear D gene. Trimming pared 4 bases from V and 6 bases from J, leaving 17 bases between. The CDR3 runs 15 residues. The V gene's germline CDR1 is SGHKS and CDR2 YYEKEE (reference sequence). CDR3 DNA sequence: TGTGCCAGCAGCCTAATGGCTCAGGTGGGCAATGAGCAGTTCTTC. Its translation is CASSLMAQVGNEQFF.